This TCR beta chain was captured in a study of blood T cell repertoires in COVID-19 (dated by TCRdb to 2020 to 2022). Background on the whole study: Samples from collaborators originated in the United States, Italy and Spain and spanned both the acute and convalescent phases of COVID-19. Subjects who had been exposed to COVID-19, were actively infected with it, or had recovered from it provided the deeply sampled blood TCRbeta repertoires that made up the dataset. Samples were obtained from the ongoing ImmuneRACE study (first 160 participants) and from about 1,300 subjects provided by 6 global collaborators. Nearly every sample came with metadata listing a de-identified subject ID, COVID-19 status, age in years and sex. HLA class I and class II types, where available, came from metadata supplied by the sample provider rather than from assay-based typing. The repertoires were released in a freely available public database intended as a resource for research on the immune response to SARS-CoV-2. The material from the prospective study consisted of cDNA or gDNA derived from T cells, B-cell-depleted T cells, or PBMCs. Study-wide conclusions, independent of this receptor: The quantity of clinical and demographic metadata differed by source and by participant and was supplied without curation.

Counted from cysteine to phenylalanine, this CDR3 has 12 amino acids. Left in the record is the CDR3 DNA by itself, 36 bases read in frame from the first base. The CDR1 and CDR2 encoded by the germline V gene are SGHAT and FQNNGV. V is pared back by 5 bases and J by 5 bases, with 7 bases lying between the germline termini. TCRbeta CDR3 regions were amplified from genomic DNA by means of the immunoSEQ Assay, a bias-controlled multiplex PCR. Per the source publication's procedure: The number of nucleated cells in each sample was estimated by amplification of reference gene primers within the assay. To quantify the absolute abundance of each unique TCRbeta CDR3 rearrangement, sequence reads were collapsed and filtered. For each sample, productive Simpson clonality was calculated as the square root of Simpson's diversity index across productive rearrangements. TCRdb stores this immuneACCESS table with in-frame sequences only. Part of the clones is absent; in the studies checked, under half of the shortfall reflects unresolved V genes, and no reason is known for the rest. The D gene and trimming were derived from the DNA, and the V and J assignments and clone size from that table. For this sample there are roughly 200,000 clones; approximately 87% appear just once. The ten largest account for approximately 18% of the sample.

Of note for this clone: No antigen is known for it. Per-nucleotide qualities are absent, and no much larger clonotype sits a single base away.

In Seattle, one collaborating source enrolled patients while the infection was active and tracked those patients longitudinally over the course of disease. Whole blood was collected in K2EDTA tubes by collaborating institutions according to the institutions' own protocols. For TCRbeta analysis, collaborator samples were shipped as frozen whole blood, as isolated PBMCs, or as DNA extracted from either sample type. This clonotype was sampled from a person aged 70 to 80 with COVID-19, enrolled during active disease. The chain is assembled from TRBV11-2 and TRBJ1-3, with no D gene named confidently. What was sequenced was peripheral blood. The CDR3 has the sequence CASSDFRNTIYF. The DNA is as follows: TGTGCCAGCAGCGACTTTCGAAACACCATATATTTT.